This TCR beta chain was sequenced during a study of response to subunit inactivated influenza vaccine. Study-level findings and limits: T cells newly recruited by each seasonal influenza vaccination are few, the authors suggested.

V lost 3 bases and J 0 bases, leaving 11 bases between the germline ends. Germline lookup yields CDR1 SGHRS and CDR2 YFSETQ. The CDR3 is 15 amino acids. TCRdb processed the RT-PCR reads anew with MiXCR; each CDR3 protein has one entry. The data contain fewer than 600,000 distinct CDR3 sequences, approximately 7.3% of them singletons. This clonotype has just a few counts. Its cognate antigen is unknown. The TCR sequence derives from a man between 50 and 69 years old who received an inactivated influenza vaccine. The material sequenced was PBMCs from blood, taken around 25 months after vaccination. V usage is TRBV5-1 and J usage is TRBJ2-3; D is uncertain. The CDR3 DNA is TGCGCCAGCAGCTGGTACGGTTCTAGCACAGATACGCAGTATTTT. Protein: CASSWYGSSTDTQYF.